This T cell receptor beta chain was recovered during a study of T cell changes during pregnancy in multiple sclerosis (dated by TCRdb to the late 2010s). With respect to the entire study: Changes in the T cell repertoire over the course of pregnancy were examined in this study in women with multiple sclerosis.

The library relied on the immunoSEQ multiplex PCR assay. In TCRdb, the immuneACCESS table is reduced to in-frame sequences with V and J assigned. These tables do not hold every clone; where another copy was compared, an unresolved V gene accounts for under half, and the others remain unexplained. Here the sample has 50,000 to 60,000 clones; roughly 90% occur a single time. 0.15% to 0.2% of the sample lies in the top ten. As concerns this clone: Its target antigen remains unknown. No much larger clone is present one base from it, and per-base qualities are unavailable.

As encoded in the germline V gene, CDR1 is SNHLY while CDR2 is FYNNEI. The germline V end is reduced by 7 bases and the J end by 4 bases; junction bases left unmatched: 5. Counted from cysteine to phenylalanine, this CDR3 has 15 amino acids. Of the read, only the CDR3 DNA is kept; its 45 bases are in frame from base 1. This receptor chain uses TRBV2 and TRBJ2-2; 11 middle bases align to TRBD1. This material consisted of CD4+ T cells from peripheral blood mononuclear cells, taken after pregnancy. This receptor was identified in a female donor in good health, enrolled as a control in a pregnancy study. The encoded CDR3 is CASKSGTGGTGELFF. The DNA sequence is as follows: TGTGCCAGCAAATCCGGGACAGGGGGCACCGGGGAGCTGTTTTTT.